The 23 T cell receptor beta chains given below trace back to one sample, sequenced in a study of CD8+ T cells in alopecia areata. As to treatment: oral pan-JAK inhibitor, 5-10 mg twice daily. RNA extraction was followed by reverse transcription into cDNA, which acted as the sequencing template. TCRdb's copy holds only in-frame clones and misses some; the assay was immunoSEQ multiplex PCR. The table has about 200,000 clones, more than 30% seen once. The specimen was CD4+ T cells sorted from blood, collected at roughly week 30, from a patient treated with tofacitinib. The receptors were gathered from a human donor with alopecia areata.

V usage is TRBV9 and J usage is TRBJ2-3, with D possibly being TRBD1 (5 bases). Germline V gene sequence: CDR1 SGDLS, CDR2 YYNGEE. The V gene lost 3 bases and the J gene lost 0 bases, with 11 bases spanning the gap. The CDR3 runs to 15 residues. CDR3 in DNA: TGTGCCAGCAGCGCAGACAGCTTTAGCACAGATACGCAGTATTTT. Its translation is CASSADSFSTDTQYF.

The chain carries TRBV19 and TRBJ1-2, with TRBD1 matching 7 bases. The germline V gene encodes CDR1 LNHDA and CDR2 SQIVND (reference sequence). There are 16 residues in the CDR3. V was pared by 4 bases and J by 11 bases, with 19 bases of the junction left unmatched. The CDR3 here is CASSRDSSLPTRRYTF. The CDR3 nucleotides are TGTGCCAGTAGTAGGGACAGTTCCCTACCAACTCGGAGGTACACCTTC.

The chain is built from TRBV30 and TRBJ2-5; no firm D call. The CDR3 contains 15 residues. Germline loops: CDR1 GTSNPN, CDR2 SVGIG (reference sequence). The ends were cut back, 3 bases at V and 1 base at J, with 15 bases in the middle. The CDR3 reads CAWSLPWDVQETQYF. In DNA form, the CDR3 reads TGTGCCTGGAGCCTCCCGTGGGATGTCCAAGAGACCCAGTACTTC. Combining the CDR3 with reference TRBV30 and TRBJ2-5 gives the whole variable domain SQTIHQWPATLVQPVGSPLSLECTVEGTSNPNLYWYRQAAGRGLQLLFYSVGIGQISSEVPQNLSASRPQDRQFILSSKKLLLSDSGFYLCAWSLPWDVQETQYFGPGTRLLVL.

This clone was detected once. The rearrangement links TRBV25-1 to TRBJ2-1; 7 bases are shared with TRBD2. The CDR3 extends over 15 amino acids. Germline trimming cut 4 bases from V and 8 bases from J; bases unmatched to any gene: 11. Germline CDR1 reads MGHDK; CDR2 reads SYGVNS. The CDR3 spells CASSVSLAAQDEQFF. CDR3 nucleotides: TGTGCCAGCAGTGTCTCCCTAGCGGCTCAGGATGAGCAGTTCTTC.

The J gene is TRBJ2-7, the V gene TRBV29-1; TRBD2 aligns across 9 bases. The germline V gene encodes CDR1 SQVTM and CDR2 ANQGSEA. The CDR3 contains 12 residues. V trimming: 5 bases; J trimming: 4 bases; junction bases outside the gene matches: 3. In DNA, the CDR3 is TGCAGCGTTTGGACTAGCGAATACGAGCAGTACTTC. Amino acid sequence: CSVWTSEYEQYF.

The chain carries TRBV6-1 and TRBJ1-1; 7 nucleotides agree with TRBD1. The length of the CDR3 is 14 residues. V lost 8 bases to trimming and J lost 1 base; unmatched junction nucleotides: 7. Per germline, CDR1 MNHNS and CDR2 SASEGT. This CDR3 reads CASPPDRANTEAFF. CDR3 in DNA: TGTGCCAGCCCCCCCGACAGGGCGAACACTGAAGCTTTCTTT.

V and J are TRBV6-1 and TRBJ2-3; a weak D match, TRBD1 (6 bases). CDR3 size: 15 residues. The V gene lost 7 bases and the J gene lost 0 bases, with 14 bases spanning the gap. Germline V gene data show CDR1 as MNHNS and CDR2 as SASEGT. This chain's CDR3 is CASIFRGSSTDTQYF. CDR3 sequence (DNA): TGTGCCAGCATTTTCAGGGGATCTAGCACAGATACGCAGTATTTT.

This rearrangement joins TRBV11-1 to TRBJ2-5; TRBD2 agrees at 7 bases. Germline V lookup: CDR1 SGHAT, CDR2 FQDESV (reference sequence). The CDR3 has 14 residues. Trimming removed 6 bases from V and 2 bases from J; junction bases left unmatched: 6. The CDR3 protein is CASSTGTKQETQYF. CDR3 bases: TGTGCCAGCAGTACCGGGACTAAACAAGAGACCCAGTACTTC.

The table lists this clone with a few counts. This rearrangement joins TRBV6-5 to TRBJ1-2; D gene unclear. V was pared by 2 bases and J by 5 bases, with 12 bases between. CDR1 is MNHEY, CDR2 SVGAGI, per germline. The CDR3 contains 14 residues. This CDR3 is CASSYGSGGYGYTF. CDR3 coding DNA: TGTGCCAGCAGTTACGGTTCGGGAGGATATGGCTACACCTTC.

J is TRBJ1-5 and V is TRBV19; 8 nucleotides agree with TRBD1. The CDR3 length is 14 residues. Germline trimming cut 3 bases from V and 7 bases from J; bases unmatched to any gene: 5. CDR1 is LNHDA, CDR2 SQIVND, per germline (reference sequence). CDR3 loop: CASSMGDRPQPQHF. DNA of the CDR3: TGTGCCAGTAGTATGGGGGACAGGCCCCAGCCCCAGCATTTT.

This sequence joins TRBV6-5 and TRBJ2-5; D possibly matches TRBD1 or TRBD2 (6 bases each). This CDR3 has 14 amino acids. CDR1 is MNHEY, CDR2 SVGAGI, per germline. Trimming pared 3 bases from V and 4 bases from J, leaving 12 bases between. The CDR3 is CASSYGGRPETQYF. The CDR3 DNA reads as TGTGCCAGCAGTTATGGGGGGCGCCCAGAGACCCAGTACTTC.

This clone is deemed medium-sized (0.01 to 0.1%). This CDR3 is CATSRPSGANVLTF. DNA of the CDR3: TGTGCCACCAGCAGGCCGTCTGGGGCCAACGTCCTGACTTTC. This chain connects TRBV15 to TRBJ2-6; no firm D call. Trimming shortened V by 3 bases and J by 1 base, and 4 bases separated the two germline ends. There are 14 residues in the CDR3. Germline V gene lookup returns CDR1 LNHNV and CDR2 YYDKDF (reference sequence).

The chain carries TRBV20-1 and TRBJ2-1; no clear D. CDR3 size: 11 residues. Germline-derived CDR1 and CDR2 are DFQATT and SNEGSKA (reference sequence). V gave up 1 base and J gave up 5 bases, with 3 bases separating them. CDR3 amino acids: CSARGDNEQFF. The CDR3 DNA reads TGCAGTGCTAGAGGGGACAATGAGCAGTTCTTC.

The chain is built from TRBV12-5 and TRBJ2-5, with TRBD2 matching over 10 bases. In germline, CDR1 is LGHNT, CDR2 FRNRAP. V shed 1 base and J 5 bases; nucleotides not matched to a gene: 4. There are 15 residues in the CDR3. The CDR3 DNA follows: TGTGCTAGTGGTTTGGACTCGACTAGCGGGGAGACCCAGTACTTC. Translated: CASGLDSTSGETQYF.

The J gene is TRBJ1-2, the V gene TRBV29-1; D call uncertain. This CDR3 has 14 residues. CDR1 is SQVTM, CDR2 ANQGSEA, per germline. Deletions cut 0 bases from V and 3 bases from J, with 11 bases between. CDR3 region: CSVEESGVDYGYTF. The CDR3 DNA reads TGCAGCGTTGAAGAGTCGGGAGTCGACTATGGCTACACCTTC.

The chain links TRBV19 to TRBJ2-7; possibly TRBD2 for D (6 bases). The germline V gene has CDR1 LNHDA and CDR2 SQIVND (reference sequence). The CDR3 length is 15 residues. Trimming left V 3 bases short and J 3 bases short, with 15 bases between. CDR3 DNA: TGTGCCAGTAGTATGGGTGTGAGGAGGGACTACGAGCAGTACTTC. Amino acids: CASSMGVRRDYEQYF. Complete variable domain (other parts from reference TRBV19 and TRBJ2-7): DGGITQSPKYLFRKEGQNVTLSCEQNLNHDAMYWYRQDPGQGLRLIYYSQIVNDFQKGDIAEGYSVSREKKESFPLTVTSAQKNPTAFYLCASSMGVRRDYEQYFGPGTRLTVT.

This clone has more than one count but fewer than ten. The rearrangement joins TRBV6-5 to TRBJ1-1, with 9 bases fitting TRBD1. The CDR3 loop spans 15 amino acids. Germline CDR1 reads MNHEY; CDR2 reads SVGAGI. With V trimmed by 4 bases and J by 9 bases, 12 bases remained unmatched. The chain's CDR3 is CASSFWTGATSQAFF. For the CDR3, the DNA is TGTGCCAGCAGTTTCTGGACAGGGGCAACCTCCCAAGCTTTCTTT.

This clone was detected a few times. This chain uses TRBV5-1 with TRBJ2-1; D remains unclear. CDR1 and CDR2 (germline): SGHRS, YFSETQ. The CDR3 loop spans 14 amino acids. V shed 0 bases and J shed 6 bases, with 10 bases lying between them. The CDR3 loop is CASSLGSTSNEQFF. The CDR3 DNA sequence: TGCGCCAGCAGCTTGGGCAGTACATCCAATGAGCAGTTCTTC.

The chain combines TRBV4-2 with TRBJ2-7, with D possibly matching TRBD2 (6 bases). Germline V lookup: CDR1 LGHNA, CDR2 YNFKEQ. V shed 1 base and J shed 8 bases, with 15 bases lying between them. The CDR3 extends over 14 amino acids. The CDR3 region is CASSQVGSGDKQYF. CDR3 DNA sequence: TGTGCCAGCAGCCAAGTAGGCTCGGGAGATAAGCAGTACTTC.

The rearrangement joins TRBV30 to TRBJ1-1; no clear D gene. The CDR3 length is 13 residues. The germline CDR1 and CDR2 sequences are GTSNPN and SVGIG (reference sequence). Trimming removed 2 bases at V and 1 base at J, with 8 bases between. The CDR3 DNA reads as TGTGCCTGGAGTCGAGCCAGGAACACTGAAGCTTTCTTT. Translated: CAWSRARNTEAFF.

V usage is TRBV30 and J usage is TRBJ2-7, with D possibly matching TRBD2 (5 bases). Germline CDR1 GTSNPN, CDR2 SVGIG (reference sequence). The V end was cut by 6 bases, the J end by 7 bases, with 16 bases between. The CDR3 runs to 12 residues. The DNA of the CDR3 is TGTGCCTGCTGGATGGGAGCTAGTGAGCAGTACTTC. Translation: CACWMGASEQYF.

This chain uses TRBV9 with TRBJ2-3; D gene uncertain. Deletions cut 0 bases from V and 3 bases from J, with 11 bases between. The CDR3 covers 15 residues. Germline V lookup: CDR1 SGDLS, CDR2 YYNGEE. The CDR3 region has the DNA TGTGCCAGCAGCGTAGTGCCCACTGGGACAGATACGCAGTATTTT. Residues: CASSVVPTGTDTQYF.

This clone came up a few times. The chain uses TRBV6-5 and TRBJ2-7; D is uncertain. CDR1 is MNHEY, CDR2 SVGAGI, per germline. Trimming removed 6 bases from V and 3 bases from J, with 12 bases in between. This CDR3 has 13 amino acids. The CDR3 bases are TGTGCCAGCAGCCGCCAGGCGAACTACGAGCAGTACTTC. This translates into CASSRQANYEQYF.